The 22 T cell receptor beta chains presented below share a single source sample, sequenced in a study of blood T cell repertoires in COVID-19. Data came from immunoSEQ multiplex PCR; TCRdb stores just in-frame clones and leaves some out. Among 130,000 to 150,000 clones listed, approximately 82% were seen once. Sequencing used peripheral blood. The receptor set was obtained from a woman in her fifties or sixties in a cohort sampled during active or convalescent COVID-19.

The J gene is TRBJ2-5, the V gene TRBV21-1; the table's D call TRBD1 went unverified against the DNA. TRBV21-1 is given as a pseudogene. The CDR3 spans 17 residues. The CDR3 loop reads CASSKSWDRGRAETQYF. The DNA for the CDR3 is TGTGCCAGCAGCAAATCTTGGGACAGGGGGCGCGCGGAGACCCAGTACTTC.

This chain uses TRBV5-1 with TRBJ2-1, with a possible D match to TRBD1 (6 bases). The V gene's germline CDR1 is SGHRS and CDR2 YFSETQ. The CDR3 consists of 13 residues. Trimming removed 3 bases from V and 5 bases from J, with 9 bases in between. The CDR3 protein is CASSWTENNEQFF. The CDR3 DNA reads TGCGCCAGCAGCTGGACAGAAAACAATGAGCAGTTCTTC.

This chain uses TRBV6-2 or TRBV6-3 with TRBJ2-1; D possibly corresponds to TRBD2 (5 bases). The length of the CDR3 is 15 residues. From germline, CDR1 is MNHEY and CDR2 SVGEGT. Trimming took off 0 bases at V and 5 bases at J, with 11 bases between the two ends. The CDR3 is CASSYSSSLNNEQFF. In DNA form, the CDR3 reads TGTGCCAGCAGTTACTCTTCTAGCTTGAACAATGAGCAGTTCTTC.

The chain carries TRBV5-1 and TRBJ1-4, with 9 nucleotides matching TRBD1. Germline CDR1 SGHRS, CDR2 YFSETQ. Trimming took 2 bases from V and 8 from J; bases not matched to a gene: 4. The CDR3 length is 14 residues. CDR3 coding DNA: TGCGCCAGCAGCTTCGGACAGGGGCGGGAAAAACTGTTTTTT. It codes for CASSFGQGREKLFF. The variable domain in full, completed from reference TRBV5-1 and TRBJ1-4, reads KAGVTQTPRYLIKTRGQQVTLSCSPISGHRSVSWYQQTPGQGLQFLFEYFSETQRNKGNFPGRFSGRQFSNSRSEMNVSTLELGDSALYLCASSFGQGREKLFFGSGTQLSVL.

The chain joins TRBV9 to TRBJ2-7; 9 nucleotides match TRBD1. CDR3 size: 13 residues. Germline lookup yields CDR1 SGDLS and CDR2 YYNGEE. V trimming: 3 bases; J trimming: 6 bases; junction bases outside the gene matches: 4. CDR3 in amino acids: CASSGGTGFEQYF. DNA of the CDR3: TGTGCCAGCAGCGGGGGGACAGGGTTCGAGCAGTACTTC. Using reference TRBV9 and TRBJ2-7 for the parts outside the CDR3, the full variable domain is DSGVTQTPKHLITATGQRVTLRCSPRSGDLSVYWYQQSLDQGLQFLIQYYNGEERAKGNILERFSAQQFPDLHSELNLSSLELGDSALYFCASSGGTGFEQYFGPGTRLTVT.

The chain uses TRBV29-1 and TRBJ1-2; 7 positions match TRBD1. The trim removed 7 bases at V and 8 bases at J, leaving 7 bases unmatched. There are 11 residues in the CDR3. Per germline, CDR1 SQVTM and CDR2 ANQGSEA. The CDR3 DNA follows: TGCAGCGCCAATCGACAGGGAGGCTACACCTTC. Its protein is CSANRQGGYTF.

The genes are TRBV2 and TRBJ2-1; TRBD2 matches at 7 bases. Per the germline V gene, CDR1 is SNHLY and CDR2 is FYNNEI. The length of the CDR3 is 15 residues. Unmatched junction bases numbered 6, after V lost 7 bases and J lost 0 bases. The CDR3 sequence is CASKWQRGSYNEQFF. In DNA form, the CDR3 reads TGTGCCAGCAAGTGGCAGCGGGGCTCCTACAATGAGCAGTTCTTC.

The rearrangement joins TRBV11-3 to TRBJ1-1, with D possibly TRBD1 on 6 matching bases. Germline lookup yields CDR1 SGHNT and CDR2 YENEEA. This CDR3 is built from 14 residues. The V end lost 0 bases, the J end lost 8 bases, and 13 bases lay between the germline ends. CDR3 sequence reads: CASSLEGGTSEAFF. The CDR3 region has the DNA TGTGCCAGCAGCTTAGAAGGTGGGACATCGGAAGCTTTCTTT.

This sequence joins TRBV5-8 and TRBJ1-4; 7 bases are a match to TRBD1. In germline, CDR1 is SGHTS, CDR2 YDEGEE. Losses at the gene ends were 4 bases for V and 0 bases for J; bases not matched to a gene: 12. The CDR3 extends over 18 amino acids. CDR3 coding DNA: TGTGCCAGCAGCAGAGCCGGGACAGTTGATACAACTAATGAAAAACTGTTTTTT. Amino acid sequence: CASSRAGTVDTTNEKLFF.

The chain uses TRBV30 and TRBJ2-1, with D unclear. The CDR3 is 11 amino acids. V was pared by 4 bases and J by 6 bases, with 7 bases between. Per the germline V gene, CDR1 is GTSNPN and CDR2 is SVGIG (reference sequence). CDR3 loop: CAWTRINEQFF. DNA of the CDR3: TGTGCCTGGACCAGAATCAATGAGCAGTTCTTC.

This clone was picked up a small number of times. This chain uses TRBV18 with TRBJ2-2, with 10 bases that match TRBD2. Trimming at V came to 6 bases and at J to 0 bases, leaving 10 bases not matched to a gene. Per germline, CDR1 KGHSH and CDR2 LQKENI. CDR3 size: 18 residues. The CDR3 here is CASSPTLTSGPNTGELFF. The CDR3 DNA reads TGTGCCAGCTCGCCGACCCTGACTAGCGGGCCGAACACCGGGGAGCTGTTTTTT.

This clone was picked up a small number of times. The rearrangement uses TRBV7-2 and TRBJ1-3; D unresolved. Trimming took off 0 bases at V and 0 bases at J, with 12 bases between the two ends. This CDR3 region has 17 residues. CDR1 and CDR2 (germline): SGHTA, FQGNSA. In DNA, the CDR3 is TGTGCCAGCAGCTTAGCTCCCGCGGGCACCTCTGGAAACACCATATATTTT. Encoded protein: CASSLAPAGTSGNTIYF.

The chain has TRBV5-1 and TRBJ1-1; D uncertain. Germline-derived CDR1 and CDR2 are SGHRS and YFSETQ. The CDR3 has 15 amino acids. Trimming took 0 bases from V and 4 from J, leaving 13 bases between them. The CDR3 here is CASSLVSPSGTEAFF. The DNA for the CDR3 is TGCGCCAGCAGCTTGGTATCCCCGTCCGGCACTGAAGCTTTCTTT.

CDR3 DNA: TGTGCCAGTAGTAGAGCAGGGGATAGCAATCAGCCCCAGCATTTT. Protein product: CASSRAGDSNQPQHF. The rearrangement uses TRBV19 and TRBJ1-5, with a possible D match to TRBD1 (6 bases). The CDR3 runs to 15 residues. The ends were cut back, 4 bases at V and 0 bases at J, with 10 bases in the middle. Looked up from germline, CDR1 is LNHDA and CDR2 is SQIVND (reference sequence).

The chain is built from TRBV3-1 (or the pseudogene TRBV3-2) and TRBJ1-1; D unclear. CDR1 LGHDT and CDR2 YNNKEL come from the germline V gene (reference sequence). The CDR3 runs to 14 residues. V lost 1 base to trimming and J lost 1 base, with 7 bases between them. CDR3 bases: TGTGCCAGCAGCCAAGTTACAGAGAACACTGAAGCTTTCTTT. Translation: CASSQVTENTEAFF.

The chain is built from TRBV10-3 and TRBJ2-2; 7 bases line up with TRBD1. The J segment lost 3 bases and the V segment lost 10 bases, leaving 8 bases of the junction unmatched. This CDR3 has 14 amino acids. CDR1 and CDR2 (germline): ENHRY, SYGVKD. CDR3 sequence reads: CATRQGSDTGELFF. The CDR3 region has the DNA TGTGCCACCAGACAGGGATCGGACACCGGGGAGCTGTTTTTT.

The rearrangement links TRBV4-3 to TRBJ1-4, with unresolved D. In germline, CDR1 is LGHNA, CDR2 YSLEER. CDR3 length: 17 amino acids. Trimming stripped 0 bases from V and 0 bases from J, with 11 bases between. CDR3: CASSQDILSATNEKLFF. The CDR3 nucleotides read TGCGCCAGCAGCCAAGATATACTGAGTGCAACTAATGAAAAACTGTTTTTT.

The CDR3 is CASRSGQQVDEQFF. The CDR3 DNA reads TGCGCCAGCAGGTCTGGACAGCAGGTCGATGAGCAGTTCTTC. The J gene is TRBJ2-1, the V gene TRBV5-1; TRBD1 might be the D (6 bases). Germline CDR1 reads SGHRS; CDR2 reads YFSETQ. The V end lost 5 bases, the J end lost 8 bases, and 17 bases lay between the germline ends. The CDR3 sequence is 14 residues long.

This rearrangement joins TRBV7-2 to TRBJ1-1, with D possibly matching TRBD1 (5 bases). Per the germline V gene, CDR1 is SGHTA and CDR2 is FQGNSA. V was trimmed by 5 bases and J by 6 bases, leaving 13 bases between them. CDR3 length equals 13 residues. The CDR3 DNA reads TGTGCCAGCAGCCCAAGCAGGGACTCTGAAGCTTTCTTT. It codes for CASSPSRDSEAFF.

There are a few counts of this clone. This chain connects TRBV20-1 to TRBJ2-1; perhaps TRBD2 as D (5 bases). Germline lookup yields CDR1 DFQATT and CDR2 SNEGSKA (reference sequence). The CDR3 extends over 13 amino acids. Trimming cost V 3 bases and J 9 bases, with 15 bases left between them. CDR3 residues: CSASPQRAGEQFF. DNA of the CDR3: TGCAGTGCTAGTCCCCAGAGGGCCGGTGAGCAGTTCTTC.

V is TRBV9 and J is TRBJ2-1; 11 bases map to TRBD1. The CDR3 covers 15 residues. Per the germline V gene, CDR1 is SGDLS and CDR2 is YYNGEE. Trimming cost V 0 bases and J 7 bases; bases outside gene matches: 3. The CDR3 bases are TGTGCCAGCAGCGTAGGGACAGGGGGCCGGAATGAGCAGTTCTTC. Translation gives CASSVGTGGRNEQFF.

This clone was observed at least ten times. The genes are TRBV12-3 or TRBV12-4 and TRBJ2-3; possibly TRBD2 for D (6 bases). The CDR3 is made up of 12 amino acids. Trimming shortened V by 6 bases and J by 5 bases, and 9 bases separated the two germline ends. The CDR3 region is CASSPGGDTQYF. CDR3 nucleotides: TGTGCCAGCAGCCCCGGGGGAGATACGCAGTATTTT.